This T cell receptor (beta chain) was obtained from a study of beta chain features in type 1 diabetes. Cell sorting via CD45RO/CCR7/CD25/CD127/CD95/CD27 was performed to obtain CD4+ naive, central memory, regulatory and stem cell-like memory cells. This clone was seen a handful of times. Expressed TCRB transcripts were sequenced, since all the RNA that had been isolated was reverse transcribed. Each sample of naive, central memory or regulatory T cells had, on average, approximately 4 million reads. The repertoire was sequenced with immunoSEQ multiplex PCR; TCRdb's copy has only in-frame clones and lacks some. This table has 350,000 to 450,000 clones, approximately 13% appearing once. Germline-derived CDR1 and CDR2 are SGDLS and YYNGEE. The CDR3 sequence is 14 residues long. With V trimmed by 5 bases and J by 4 bases, 4 bases remained unmatched.

The sequenced sample consisted of naive CD4+ T cells from blood. This receptor was taken from a man aged 25 to 45 in good health. The chain recombines TRBV9 with TRBJ2-1, with 9 bases that match TRBD2. The CDR3 sequence: CASRPSGTYNEQFF. The CDR3 DNA is TGTGCCAGCAGACCTAGCGGGACATACAATGAGCAGTTCTTC.